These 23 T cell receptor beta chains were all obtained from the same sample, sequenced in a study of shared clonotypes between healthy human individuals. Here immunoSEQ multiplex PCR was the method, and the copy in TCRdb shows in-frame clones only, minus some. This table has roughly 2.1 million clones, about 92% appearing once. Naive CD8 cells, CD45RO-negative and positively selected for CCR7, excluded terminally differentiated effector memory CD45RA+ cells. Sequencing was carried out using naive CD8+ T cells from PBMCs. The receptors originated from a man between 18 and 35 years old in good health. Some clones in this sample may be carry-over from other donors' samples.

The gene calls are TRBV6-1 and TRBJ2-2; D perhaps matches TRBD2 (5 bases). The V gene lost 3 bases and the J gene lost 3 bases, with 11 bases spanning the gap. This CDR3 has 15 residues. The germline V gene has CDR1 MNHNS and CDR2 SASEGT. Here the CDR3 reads CASSDNRRDTGELFF. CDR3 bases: TGTGCCAGCAGTGATAATAGGCGGGACACCGGGGAGCTGTTTTTT.

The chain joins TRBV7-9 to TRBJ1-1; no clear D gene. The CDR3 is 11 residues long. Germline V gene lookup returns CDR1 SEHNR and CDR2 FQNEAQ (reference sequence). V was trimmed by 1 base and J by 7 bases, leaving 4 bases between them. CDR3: CASSLEVEAFF. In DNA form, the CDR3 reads TGTGCCAGCAGCTTAGAAGTTGAAGCTTTCTTT. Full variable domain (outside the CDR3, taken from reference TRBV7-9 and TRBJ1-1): DTGVSQNPRHKITKRGQNVTFRCDPISEHNRLYWYRQTLGQGPEFLTYFQNEAQLEKSRLLSDRFSAERPKGSFSTLEIQRTEQGDSAMYLCASSLEVEAFFGQGTRLTVV.

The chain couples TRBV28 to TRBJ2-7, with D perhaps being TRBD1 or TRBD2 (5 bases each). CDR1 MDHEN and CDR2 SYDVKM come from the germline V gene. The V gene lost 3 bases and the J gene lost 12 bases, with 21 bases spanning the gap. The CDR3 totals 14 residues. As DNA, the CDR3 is TGTGCCAGCAGTTTCACAAGAAGGGACCTCTTCGTGTACTTC. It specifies CASSFTRRDLFVYF. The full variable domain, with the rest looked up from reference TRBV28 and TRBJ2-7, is DVKVTQSSRYLVKRTGEKVFLECVQDMDHENMFWYRQDPGLGLRLIYFSYDVKMKEKGDIPEGYSVSREKKERFSLILESASTNQTSMYLCASSFTRRDLFVYFGPGTRLTVT.

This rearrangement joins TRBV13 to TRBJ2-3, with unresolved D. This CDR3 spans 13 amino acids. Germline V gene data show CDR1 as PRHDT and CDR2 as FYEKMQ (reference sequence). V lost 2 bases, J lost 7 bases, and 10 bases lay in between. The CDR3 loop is CASSLWGSYTQYF. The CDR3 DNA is TGTGCCAGCAGCTTATGGGGTTCGTATACGCAGTATTTT.

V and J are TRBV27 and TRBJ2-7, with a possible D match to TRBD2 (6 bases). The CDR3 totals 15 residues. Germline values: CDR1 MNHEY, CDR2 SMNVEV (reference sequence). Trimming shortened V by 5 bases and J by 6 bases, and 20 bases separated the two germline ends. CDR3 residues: CASSQTGTAWGEQYF. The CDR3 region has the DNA TGTGCCAGCAGTCAAACCGGGACTGCATGGGGCGAGCAGTACTTC.

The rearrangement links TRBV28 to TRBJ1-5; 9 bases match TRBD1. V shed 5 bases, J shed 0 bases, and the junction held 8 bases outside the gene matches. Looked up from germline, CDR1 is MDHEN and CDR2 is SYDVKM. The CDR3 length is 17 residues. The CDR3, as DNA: TGTGCCAGCAGTCCCCGACAGGGGGGATATAGCAATCAGCCCCAGCATTTT. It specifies CASSPRQGGYSNQPQHF. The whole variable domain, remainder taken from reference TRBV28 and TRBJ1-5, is DVKVTQSSRYLVKRTGEKVFLECVQDMDHENMFWYRQDPGLGLRLIYFSYDVKMKEKGDIPEGYSVSREKKERFSLILESASTNQTSMYLCASSPRQGGYSNQPQHFGDGTRLSIL.

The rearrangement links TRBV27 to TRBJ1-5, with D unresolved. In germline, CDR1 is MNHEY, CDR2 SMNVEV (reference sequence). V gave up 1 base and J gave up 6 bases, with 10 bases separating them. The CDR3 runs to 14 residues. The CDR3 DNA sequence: TGTGCCAGCAGTTTATACGTGACAAGTCAGCCCCAGCATTTT. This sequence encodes CASSLYVTSQPQHF.

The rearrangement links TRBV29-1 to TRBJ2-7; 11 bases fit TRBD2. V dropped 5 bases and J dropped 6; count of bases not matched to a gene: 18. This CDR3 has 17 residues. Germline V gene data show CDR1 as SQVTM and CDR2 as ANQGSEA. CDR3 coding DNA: TGCAGCGTTTCGGGACTAGCGGAACCCGCAACCCCTTTCGAGCAGTACTTC. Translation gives CSVSGLAEPATPFEQYF.

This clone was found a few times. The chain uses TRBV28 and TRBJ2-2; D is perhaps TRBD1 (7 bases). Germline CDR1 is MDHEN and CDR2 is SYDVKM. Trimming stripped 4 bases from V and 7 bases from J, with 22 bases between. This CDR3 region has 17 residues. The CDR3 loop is CASSSPVRGAVHGELFF. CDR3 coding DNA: TGTGCCAGCAGTTCTCCGGTCAGGGGGGCGGTACACGGGGAGCTGTTTTTT.

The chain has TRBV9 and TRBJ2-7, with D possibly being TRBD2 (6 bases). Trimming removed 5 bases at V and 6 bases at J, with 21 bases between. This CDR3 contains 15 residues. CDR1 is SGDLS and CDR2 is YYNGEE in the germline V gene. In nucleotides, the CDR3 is TGTGCCAGCAGTCAATTCGGGGGAAGGGCGGCCGAGCAGTACTTC. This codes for CASSQFGGRAAEQYF.

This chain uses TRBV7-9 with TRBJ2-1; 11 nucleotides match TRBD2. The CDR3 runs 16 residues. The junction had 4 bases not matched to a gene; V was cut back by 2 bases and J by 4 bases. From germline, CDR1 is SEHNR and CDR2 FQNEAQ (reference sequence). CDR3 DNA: TGTGCCAGCAGCTTACAGGGACTAGCGGATTACAATGAGCAGTTCTTC. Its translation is CASSLQGLADYNEQFF. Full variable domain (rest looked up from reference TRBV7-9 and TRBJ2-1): DTGVSQNPRHKITKRGQNVTFRCDPISEHNRLYWYRQTLGQGPEFLTYFQNEAQLEKSRLLSDRFSAERPKGSFSTLEIQRTEQGDSAMYLCASSLQGLADYNEQFFGPGTRLTVL.

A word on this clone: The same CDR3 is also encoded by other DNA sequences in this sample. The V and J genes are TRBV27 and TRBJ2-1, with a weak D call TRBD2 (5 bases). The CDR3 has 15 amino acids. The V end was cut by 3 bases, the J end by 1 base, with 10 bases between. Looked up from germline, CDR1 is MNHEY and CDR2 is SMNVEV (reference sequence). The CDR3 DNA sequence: TGTGCCAGCAGTTTCGGCGGGCTGTCCTACAATGAGCAGTTCTTC. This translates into CASSFGGLSYNEQFF.

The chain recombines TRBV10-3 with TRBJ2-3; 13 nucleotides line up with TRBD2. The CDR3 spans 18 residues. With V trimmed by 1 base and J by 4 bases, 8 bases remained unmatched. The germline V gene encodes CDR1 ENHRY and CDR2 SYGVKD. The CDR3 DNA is TGTGCCATCAGTGAGTTCCCGGGACTAGCGGGAAAAGCAGATACGCAGTATTTT. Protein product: CAISEFPGLAGKADTQYF.

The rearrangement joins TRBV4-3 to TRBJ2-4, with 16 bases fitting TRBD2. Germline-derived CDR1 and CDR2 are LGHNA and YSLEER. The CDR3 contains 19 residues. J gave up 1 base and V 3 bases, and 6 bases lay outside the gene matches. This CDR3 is CASSQGLAGGPLAKNIQYF. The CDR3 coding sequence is TGCGCCAGCAGCCAGGGACTAGCGGGAGGGCCCTTGGCCAAAAACATTCAGTACTTC.

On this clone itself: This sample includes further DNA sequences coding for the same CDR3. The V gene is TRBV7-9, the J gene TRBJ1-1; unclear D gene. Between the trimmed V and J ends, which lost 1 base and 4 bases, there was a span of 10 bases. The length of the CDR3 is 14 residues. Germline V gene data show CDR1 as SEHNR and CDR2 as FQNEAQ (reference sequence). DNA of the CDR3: TGTGCCAGCAGCTTAGTACAACCCGGCACTGAAGCTTTCTTT. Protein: CASSLVQPGTEAFF.

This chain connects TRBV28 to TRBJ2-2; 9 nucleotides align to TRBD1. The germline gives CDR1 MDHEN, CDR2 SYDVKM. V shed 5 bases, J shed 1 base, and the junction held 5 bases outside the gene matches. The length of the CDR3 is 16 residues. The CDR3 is CASSLRTGVNTGELFF. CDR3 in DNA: TGTGCCAGCAGTCTAAGGACAGGGGTGAACACCGGGGAGCTGTTTTTT.

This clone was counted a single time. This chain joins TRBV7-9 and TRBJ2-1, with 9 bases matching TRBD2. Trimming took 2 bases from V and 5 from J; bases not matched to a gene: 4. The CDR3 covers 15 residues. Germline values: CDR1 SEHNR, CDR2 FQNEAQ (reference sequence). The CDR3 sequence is CASSLTTSGNNEQFF. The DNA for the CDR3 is TGTGCCAGCAGCTTAACGACTAGCGGAAACAATGAGCAGTTCTTC.

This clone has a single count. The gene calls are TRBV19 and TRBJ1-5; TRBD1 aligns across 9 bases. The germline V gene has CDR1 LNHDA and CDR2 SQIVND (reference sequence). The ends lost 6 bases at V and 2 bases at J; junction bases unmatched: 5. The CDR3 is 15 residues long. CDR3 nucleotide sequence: TGTGCCAGTAGCGCACAGGGGGCCGGCAATCAGCCCCAGCATTTT. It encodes CASSAQGAGNQPQHF.

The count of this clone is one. CDR3 loop: CASSLRPGQRETQYF. In DNA, the CDR3 is TGCGCCAGCAGCCTCAGACCGGGACAGAGGGAGACCCAGTACTTC. This chain connects TRBV4-1 to TRBJ2-5, with 7 bases that match TRBD1. From germline, CDR1 is MGHRA and CDR2 YSYEKL. Trimming at V came to 4 bases and at J to 5 bases, leaving 10 bases not matched to a gene. The CDR3 covers 15 residues.

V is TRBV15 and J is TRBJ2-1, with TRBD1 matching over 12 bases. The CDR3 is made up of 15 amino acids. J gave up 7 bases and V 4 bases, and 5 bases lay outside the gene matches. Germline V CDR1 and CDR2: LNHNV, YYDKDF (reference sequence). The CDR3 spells CATSTGQGAGNEQFF. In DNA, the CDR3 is TGTGCCACCAGCACGGGACAGGGGGCGGGTAATGAGCAGTTCTTC.

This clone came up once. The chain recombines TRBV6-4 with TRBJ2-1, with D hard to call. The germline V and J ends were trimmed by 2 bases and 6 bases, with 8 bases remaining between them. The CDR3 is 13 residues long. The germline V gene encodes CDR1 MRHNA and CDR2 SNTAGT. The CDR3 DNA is TGTGCCAGCAGTGACATTGGCGGCAATGAGCAGTTCTTC. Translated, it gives CASSDIGGNEQFF.

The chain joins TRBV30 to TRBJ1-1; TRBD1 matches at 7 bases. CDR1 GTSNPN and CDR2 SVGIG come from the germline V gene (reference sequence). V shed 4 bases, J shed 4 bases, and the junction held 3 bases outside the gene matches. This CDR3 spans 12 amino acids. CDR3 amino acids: CAWTAGGTEAFF. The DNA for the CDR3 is TGTGCCTGGACCGCAGGGGGCACTGAAGCTTTCTTT.

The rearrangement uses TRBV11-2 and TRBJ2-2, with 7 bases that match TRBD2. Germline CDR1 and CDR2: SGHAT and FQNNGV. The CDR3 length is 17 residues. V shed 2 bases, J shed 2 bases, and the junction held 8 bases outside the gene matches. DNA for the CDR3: TGTGCCAGCAGCTTATTCCTAGCGGCGAACAACACCGGGGAGCTGTTTTTT. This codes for CASSLFLAANNTGELFF.